The present T cell receptor beta chain was sequenced within a study of T cell changes during pregnancy in multiple sclerosis. Using immunoSEQ multiplex PCR, the repertoire was profiled, and TCRdb retains in-frame clones only, with some absent. The sample has 70,000 to 85,000 clones; about 90% are singletons. The V end was cut by 7 bases, the J end by 3 bases, with 19 bases between. Germline CDR1 reads SGHTA; CDR2 reads FQGNSA. The CDR3 length is 15 residues. The starting material was peripheral blood, obtained before pregnancy. The sequence came from a female donor with multiple sclerosis, enrolled in a pregnancy study. This chain joins TRBV7-2 and TRBJ2-7; tentatively, D is TRBD1 (5 bases). The CDR3 loop reads CASIPQGAYGYEQYF. The CDR3 nucleotides read TGTGCCAGCATCCCCCAAGGGGCTTATGGCTACGAGCAGTACTTC.